What follows are 10 T cell receptor beta chains derived from one specimen sequenced in a study of T cell responses to AZD1222 COVID-19 vaccine (TCRdb year 2021). Receptors were amplified or captured by the immunoSEQ multiplex PCR assay. TCRdb carries this immuneACCESS record with in-frame sequences only. Its versions omit some clonotypes, under half of them owing to an unresolved V gene in the studies checked, with the rest unexplained. This sample lists approximately 28,000 clones; roughly 93% were detected once. In total, the top ten clones hold around 8.1% of the sample. In the paper's terms, the time point label means: baseline before first vaccination. The sample here was peripheral blood, taken on day 0 of AZD1222 vaccination. The receptors were sampled from an adult in good health.

This clone was counted a single time. The rearrangement joins TRBV6-1 to TRBJ2-3; 7 bases map to TRBD2. J gave up 2 bases and V 0 bases, and 2 bases lay outside the gene matches. This CDR3 comprises 15 residues. Germline values: CDR1 MNHNS, CDR2 SASEGT. The CDR3 DNA is TGTGCCAGCAGTGAAGCGAGCGGGGTCACAGATACGCAGTATTTT. Protein product: CASSEASGVTDTQYF.

V is TRBV6-5 and J is TRBJ1-5; D is undetermined. The CDR3 has 15 residues. Germline V gene data show CDR1 as MNHEY and CDR2 as SVGAGI. V was clipped by 5 bases and J by 3 bases, with 14 bases between them. The CDR3 region has the DNA TGTGCCAGCAGTAGAGGCGCTCCCTACAATCAGCCCCAGCATTTT. It specifies CASSRGAPYNQPQHF.

V usage is TRBV4-1 and J usage is TRBJ1-2; D unresolved. Trimming took off 1 base at V and 2 bases at J, with 17 bases between the two ends. Germline lookup yields CDR1 MGHRA and CDR2 YSYEKL. The CDR3 totals 17 residues. The CDR3 DNA reads TGCGCCAGCAGCCAAGCCCCGAGGGCGGTGTTAAACTATGGCTACACCTTC. Translating gives CASSQAPRAVLNYGYTF.

The chain uses TRBV4-1 and TRBJ2-3; 14 bases line up with TRBD2. The CDR3 is made up of 18 amino acids. Germline CDR1 reads MGHRA; CDR2 reads YSYEKL. J was trimmed by 5 bases and V by 4 bases; bases with no gene match: 11. The CDR3 here is CASSRPLTSGGAQDTQYF. The CDR3 coding sequence is TGCGCCAGCAGCCGGCCCCTGACTAGCGGGGGGGCTCAAGATACGCAGTATTTT.

This clone was picked up one time. The chain carries TRBV4-2 and TRBJ1-5; no definite D call. The CDR3 loop spans 17 amino acids. The ends were cut back, 4 bases at V and 7 bases at J, with 23 bases in the middle. Germline assignment: CDR1 LGHNA and CDR2 YNFKEQ. The CDR3 protein is CASSPPSGRGIGQPQHF. Here the CDR3 DNA reads TGTGCCAGCAGCCCCCCCAGCGGTCGGGGAATAGGGCAGCCCCAGCATTTT.

This chain links TRBV18 with TRBJ1-6; maybe TRBD1 (6 bases). Germline CDR1 and CDR2: KGHSH and LQKENI. This CDR3 has 15 amino acids. Between the trimmed V and J ends, which lost 5 bases and 0 bases, there was a span of 8 bases. CDR3 region: CASSKGDSYNSPLHF. In DNA, the CDR3 is TGTGCCAGCTCAAAGGGGGACTCCTATAATTCACCCCTCCACTTT.

The V and J genes are TRBV9 and TRBJ2-2; no clear D gene. The CDR3 is 14 residues long. V lost 0 bases to trimming and J lost 4 bases, with 7 bases between them. The germline gives CDR1 SGDLS, CDR2 YYNGEE. CDR3 region: CASSVGWTTGELFF. The CDR3 DNA reads TGTGCCAGCAGCGTAGGATGGACCACCGGGGAGCTGTTTTTT. Full variable domain (missing parts from reference TRBV9 and TRBJ2-2): DSGVTQTPKHLITATGQRVTLRCSPRSGDLSVYWYQQSLDQGLQFLIQYYNGEERAKGNILERFSAQQFPDLHSELNLSSLELGDSALYFCASSVGWTTGELFFGEGSRLTVL.

V and J are TRBV21-1 and TRBJ2-7. TRBV21-1 is reported as a pseudogene. The CDR3 covers 16 residues. The CDR3: CASSKDYGQPKSEQYF. In DNA, the CDR3 is TGTGCCAGCAGCAAAGACTATGGGCAGCCTAAATCCGAGCAGTACTTC.

The chain joins TRBV19 to TRBJ1-3; no definite D call. CDR1 LNHDA and CDR2 SQIVND come from the germline V gene (reference sequence). V was cut by 3 bases and J by 0 bases, with 9 bases left in between. The CDR3 sequence is 15 residues long. In nucleotides, the CDR3 is TGTGCCAGTAGTATGGACGCAGGCTCTGGAAACACCATATATTTT. Amino acids: CASSMDAGSGNTIYF.

V is TRBV12-3 or TRBV12-4 and J is TRBJ1-5; no firm D call. The CDR3 totals 13 residues. Trimming cost V 1 base and J 5 bases, with 6 bases left between them. CDR3 residues: CASSLDSYQPQHF. CDR3 DNA: TGTGCCAGCAGTTTAGACAGCTATCAGCCCCAGCATTTT.